This T cell receptor beta chain was found in a study of technical replicates of blood from a few donors. TCRdb keeps only in-frame clones here, not all; method: immunoSEQ multiplex PCR. The sample holds just over 80,000 clones; about 97% are singletons and the top ten take around 0.31%. Germline lookup yields CDR1 MNHEY and CDR2 SVGAGI. The ends lost 1 base at V and 2 bases at J; junction bases unmatched: 1. CDR3 length equals 14 residues. The sequenced material came from T cells isolated from PBMCs. This receptor was identified in a human donor in good health. The chain has TRBV6-5 and TRBJ2-7; 8 nucleotides line up with TRBD1. The CDR3 sequence: CASSYWGQAYEQYF. The CDR3 region has the DNA TGTGCCAGCAGTTACTGGGGACAGGCCTACGAGCAGTACTTC.